The rows below give T cell receptor beta chains drawn from one sample of a study of CD8+ T cells in alopecia areata. The table came from immunoSEQ multiplex PCR; TCRdb's copy has only in-frame clones and leaves some out. The profile shows some 150,000 clones, 58% of them singletons. Specimen: CD4+ T cells sorted from blood, collected at approximately week 56, from a patient treated with tofacitinib. All receptors derive from a human donor with alopecia areata. The CDR3 runs from the conserved cysteine through the conserved F or W. A D gene is named only where the DNA matches it firmly. Only some rows state a clone size, as once, few, many or a class for expanded clones.

CDR3 length	D gene	V gene	clone size	J gene	CDR3 protein	CDR3 DNA
13	-	TRBV2	-	TRBJ1-1	CASRAGLPEEAFF	TGTGCCAGCAGGGCTGGACTTCCAGAAGAAGCTTTCTTT
12	-	TRBV18	-	TRBJ2-3	CASSPLADTQYF	TGTGCCAGCTCACCACTGGCAGATACGCAGTATTTT
12	-	TRBV29-1	-	TRBJ2-5	CSVEGGTETQYF	TGCAGCGTTGAAGGAGGGACAGAGACCCAGTACTTC
15	-	TRBV6-1	-	TRBJ1-6	CASSEQGTYNSPLHF	TGTGCCAGCAGTGAACAGGGTACCTATAATTCACCCCTCCACTTT
13	TRBD2	TRBV30	-	TRBJ2-1	CAFTGGAYNEQFF	TGTGCCTTTACCGGGGGGGCCTACAATGAGCAGTTCTTC
15	TRBD1	TRBV14	-	TRBJ1-6	CASSLGQGQNSPLHF	TGTGCCAGCAGCCTCGGACAGGGGCAAAATTCACCCCTCCACTTT
13	-	TRBV29-1	-	TRBJ1-1	CSVEGGFGWEAFF	TGCAGCGTTGAAGGTGGGTTTGGATGGGAAGCTTTCTTT
14	-	TRBV19	-	TRBJ2-7	CASSRSEFGDEQYF	TGTGCCAGTAGTCGTTCTGAGTTCGGCGACGAGCAGTACTTC
15	TRBD1	TRBV5-1	few	TRBJ2-3	CASSLEGQGTDTQYF	TGCGCCAGCAGCTTGGAGGGACAGGGCACAGATACGCAGTATTTT
15	-	TRBV4-2	-	TRBJ2-3	CASSQEGYTTDTQYF	TGTGCCAGCAGCCAAGAGGGCTACACCACAGATACGCAGTATTTT
11	-	TRBV7-9	few	TRBJ2-3	CASSLTDTQYF	TGTGCCAGCAGCTTGACAGATACGCAGTATTTT
14	TRBD2	TRBV2	once	TRBJ2-5	CASSLAGGQETQYF	TGTGCCAGCAGCCTAGCGGGGGGCCAAGAGACCCAGTACTTC
14	-	TRBV4-2	few	TRBJ1-2	CASSQEGGPYGYTF	TGTGCCAGCAGCCAAGAGGGGGGACCCTATGGCTACACCTTC
13	-	TRBV7-9	few	TRBJ1-2	CASSLAQGSGYTF	TGTGCCAGCAGCTTAGCACAGGGTTCCGGCTACACCTTC
13	-	TRBV2	-	TRBJ2-1	CASSKRTSNEQFF	TGTGCCAGCAGCAAAAGGACTTCCAATGAGCAGTTCTTC
16	TRBD1	TRBV29-1	-	TRBJ2-1	CSVETTGTGKYNEQFF	TGCAGCGTTGAAACCACCGGGACAGGGAAATACAATGAGCAGTTCTTC
14	TRBD1	TRBV29-1	-	TRBJ1-2	CSVASGQGNYGYTF	TGCAGCGTCGCCTCGGGACAGGGTAACTATGGCTACACCTTC
15	TRBD2	TRBV30	-	TRBJ2-1	CAWSVRGASYNEQFF	TGTGCCTGGAGTGTGCGGGGGGCCTCCTACAATGAGCAGTTCTTC
14	-	TRBV6-5	-	TRBJ1-2	CASSPSDSNYGYTF	TGTGCCAGCAGTCCATCCGACAGTAACTATGGCTACACCTTC
15	TRBD1	TRBV5-1	-	TRBJ2-3	CASSPTGVFTDTQYF	TGCGCCAGCAGCCCGACAGGGGTCTTCACAGATACGCAGTATTTT
12	-	TRBV9	-	TRBJ2-5	CASSPPGETQYF	TGTGCCAGCAGCCCCCCCGGAGAGACCCAGTACTTC
15	-	TRBV5-4	-	TRBJ1-3	CASSLEPHRGNTIYF	TGTGCCAGCAGCCTGGAGCCCCACAGGGGAAACACCATATATTTT
15	-	TRBV10-3	few	TRBJ2-3	CAIMGALSSTDTQYF	TGTGCCATCATGGGAGCCCTTTCTAGCACAGATACGCAGTATTTT
14	TRBD1	TRBV29-1	-	TRBJ1-1	CSVATTGSATEAFF	TGCAGCGTTGCTACGACAGGGTCGGCCACTGAAGCTTTCTTT
14	-	TRBV29-1	few	TRBJ1-1	CSATNNRAGAEAFF	TGCAGCGCAACGAACAACAGGGCGGGGGCTGAAGCTTTCTTT
15	TRBD1	TRBV6-5	-	TRBJ2-3	CASSPGTGASDTQYF	TGTGCCAGCAGCCCCGGGACAGGGGCCTCAGATACGCAGTATTTT
13	-	TRBV29-1	-	TRBJ2-3	CSVEVRSTDTQYF	TGCAGCGTTGAGGTCAGGTCCACAGATACGCAGTATTTT
13	TRBD1	TRBV2	-	TRBJ1-6	CASQGQENSPLHF	TGTGCCAGTCAAGGACAGGAGAATTCACCCCTCCACTTT
12	-	TRBV10-3	-	TRBJ2-3	CAIGRRTDTQYF	TGTGCCATCGGCCGCCGGACCGATACGCAGTATTTT
14	TRBD2	TRBV5-1	-	TRBJ2-7	CASSLRGGRNEQYF	TGCGCCAGCAGCTTGCGGGGGGGCCGAAACGAGCAGTACTTC
13	TRBD1	TRBV15	-	TRBJ2-5	CATGQDHRETQYF	TGTGCCACCGGACAGGACCACAGAGAGACCCAGTACTTC
16	TRBD2	TRBV5-1	once	TRBJ2-3	CASSPRAGGSPDTQYF	TGCGCCAGCAGCCCGAGGGCGGGGGGCAGCCCAGATACGCAGTATTTT
13	-	TRBV29-1	few	TRBJ2-5	CSVDRATQETQYF	TGCAGCGTTGACCGGGCCACCCAAGAGACCCAGTACTTC
12	TRBD1	TRBV29-1	-	TRBJ2-2	CSVGTGAGELFF	TGCAGCGTAGGGACAGGGGCCGGGGAGCTGTTTTTT
15	-	TRBV7-9	-	TRBJ1-2	CASSTSKGANYGYTF	TGTGCCAGCAGCACTTCGAAGGGGGCTAACTATGGCTACACCTTC
14	-	TRBV2	-	TRBJ2-5	CASSEARGRIKLDF	TGTGCCAGCAGTGAAGCCCGGGGACGGATCAAACTGGACTTC
11	-	TRBV30	-	TRBJ1-1	CAWSRRTEAFF	TGTGCCTGGAGTAGAAGGACTGAAGCTTTCTTT
16	TRBD2	TRBV11-2	-	TRBJ2-5	CASSNSGGALAETQYF	TGTGCCAGCAGCAATAGCGGGGGGGCCTTAGCTGAGACCCAGTACTTC
13	-	TRBV29-1	-	TRBJ2-4	CSARGGAGDIQYF	TGCAGCGCGCGTGGGGGGGCGGGCGACATTCAGTACTTC
16	TRBD1	TRBV10-3	-	TRBJ2-7	CATDRGRGQGSYEQYF	TGTGCCACGGACAGGGGCCGGGGACAGGGGAGCTACGAGCAGTACTTC
13	-	TRBV6-1	-	TRBJ2-7	CASSEAVPWEQYF	TGTGCCAGCAGTGAAGCCGTCCCCTGGGAGCAGTACTTC
15	-	TRBV7-3	-	TRBJ2-5	CASSLGTAIQETQYF	TGTGCCAGCAGCTTGGGGACGGCAATACAAGAGACCCAGTACTTC
13	-	TRBV5-1	-	TRBJ2-2	CASTWPNTGELFF	TGCGCCAGCACTTGGCCGAACACCGGGGAGCTGTTTTTT
15	TRBD1	TRBV30	-	TRBJ1-1	CAWARQGPPNTEAFF	TGTGCCTGGGCCCGACAGGGCCCTCCGAACACTGAAGCTTTCTTT
13	-	TRBV2	-	TRBJ1-2	CASSEGTNYGYTF	TGTGCCAGCAGCGAAGGGACGAACTATGGCTACACCTTC
12	TRBD1	TRBV29-1	-	TRBJ1-2	CSTSDRARGYTF	TGCAGCACCTCAGACAGGGCTCGGGGCTACACCTTC
14	-	TRBV5-1	-	TRBJ1-1	CASSYSGPGTEAFF	TGCGCCAGCAGCTATTCGGGCCCCGGCACTGAAGCTTTCTTT
15	-	TRBV7-9	-	TRBJ2-7	CASSLGSARSYEQYF	TGTGCCAGCAGCTTAGGGTCAGCCCGTTCCTACGAGCAGTACTTC
14	-	TRBV5-6	few	TRBJ1-2	CASSPGSGNYGYTF	TGTGCCAGCAGCCCCGGGAGCGGTAACTATGGCTACACCTTC
14	TRBD2	TRBV27	few	TRBJ2-1	CASSTVRGGNEQFF	TGTGCCAGCAGTACGGTCCGGGGGGGTAATGAGCAGTTCTTC
14	-	TRBV5-1	once	TRBJ2-5	CASSSLWGRETQYF	TGCGCCAGCAGCTCGTTGTGGGGCCGGGAGACCCAGTACTTC
15	-	TRBV27	few	TRBJ1-2	CASSSYSDSVDGYTF	TGTGCCAGCAGTTCCTACTCGGACAGTGTAGATGGCTACACCTTC